This T cell receptor (beta chain) comes out of a study of human T cells and chemical hapten exposure. Study conclusions and caveats: TCRs above 1 in 1000 frequency stayed constant with DPC sensitization.

Trimming cost V 6 bases and J 7 bases, with 22 bases left between them. Looked up from germline, CDR1 is SQVTM and CDR2 is ANQGSEA. This CDR3 comprises 15 residues. This clonotype has at least ten counts. Antigen unknown. The time point denotes: pre-sensitization, week 0. Treatment here: therapeutic diphenylcyclopropenone sensitization with weekly scalp DPC. Methods used by the authors: The median was about 96,000 TCRs per sample, ranging roughly 23,224 to 690,600. TCRdb reanalysed the RACE reads using MiXCR and keeps one entry per CDR3 protein. These V and J calls originate from TCRdb's pipeline instead of the authors' own analysis. This sample has approximately 370,000 distinct CDR3 sequences, with around 5.5% found just once.

The sequences come from whole blood, collected in connection with sensitization to the hapten diphenylcyclopropenone (DPC). This sequence was found in a young woman with alopecia areata. Some clones in this sample may be carry-over from other donors' samples. The V gene is TRBV29-1, the J gene TRBJ1-5; perhaps TRBD1 as D (6 bases). The CDR3: CSVSGTSSPNQPQHF. Here the CDR3 DNA reads TGCAGCGTGTCCGGGACATCATCTCCGAACCAGCCCCAGCATTTT.